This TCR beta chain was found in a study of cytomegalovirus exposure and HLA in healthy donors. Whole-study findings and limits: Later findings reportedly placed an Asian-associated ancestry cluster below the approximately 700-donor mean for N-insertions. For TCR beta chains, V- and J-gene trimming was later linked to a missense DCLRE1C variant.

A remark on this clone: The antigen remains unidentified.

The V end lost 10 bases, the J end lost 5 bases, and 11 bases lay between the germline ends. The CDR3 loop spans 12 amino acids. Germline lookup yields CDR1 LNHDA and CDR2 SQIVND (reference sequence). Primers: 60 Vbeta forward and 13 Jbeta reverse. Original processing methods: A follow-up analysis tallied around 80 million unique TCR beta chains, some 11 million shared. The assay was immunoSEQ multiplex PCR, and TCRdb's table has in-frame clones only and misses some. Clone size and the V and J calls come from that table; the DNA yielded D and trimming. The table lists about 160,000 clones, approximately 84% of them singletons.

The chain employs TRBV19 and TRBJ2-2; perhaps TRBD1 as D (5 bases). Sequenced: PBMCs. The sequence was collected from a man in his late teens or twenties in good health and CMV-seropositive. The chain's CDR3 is CATHRRTGELFF. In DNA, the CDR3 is TGTGCCACCCACAGGCGAACCGGGGAGCTGTTTTTT.